The 23 T cell receptor beta chains below all came from one sample that was sequenced in a study of identical twins listed by TCRdb under 2016. Library construction relied on 5' RACE. TCRdb shows the sequencer as Illumina HiSeq 2000. TCRdb cleaned the public reads at Q25 with fastp, built clones with MiXCR and kept in-frame beta chains. Entries are consolidated by CDR3 protein sequence, retaining the most common genes and DNA. The sample profile shows about 900,000 distinct CDR3 sequences; 9% to 15% of them were found once. Of the sample, about 1.6% is held by the ten largest clones. The data also belong to a second study, concerning yellow fever vaccine responses in identical twins.

The sequencing input was PBMCs. All receptors come from a woman aged 18-29 years in good health.

This clonotype showed up just a few times. The V gene is TRBV10-3, the J gene TRBJ1-6; weak D call: TRBD1 (5 bases). This CDR3 is built from 13 residues. Germline V gives CDR1 ENHRY, CDR2 SYGVKD. V was shortened by 7 bases and J by 10 bases, with 14 bases between the two germline ends. This chain's CDR3 is CAINSQGGSPLHF. The CDR3 nucleotides read TGTGCCATCAATTCCCAGGGTGGATCACCCCTCCACTTT.

V is TRBV7-3 and J is TRBJ2-1; 10 bases fit TRBD2. Trimming at V came to 2 bases and at J to 2 bases, leaving 9 bases not matched to a gene. Germline assignment: CDR1 SGHTA and CDR2 FQGTGA. The length of the CDR3 is 18 residues. CDR3 nucleotides: TGTGCCAGCAGCTTAGGACTGTCGGGACTAGCGACCTACAATGAGCAGTTCTTC. Encoded protein: CASSLGLSGLATYNEQFF.

The V gene is TRBV10-3, the J gene TRBJ2-1, with D uncertain. Germline CDR1 is ENHRY and CDR2 is SYGVKD. Trimming removed 2 bases from V and 5 bases from J, with 10 bases in between. This CDR3 is 14 amino acids long. As DNA, the CDR3 is TGTGCCATCAGTGAGGCTAGAGCCAACAATGAGCAGTTCTTC. Translation gives CAISEARANNEQFF.

The V gene is TRBV29-1, the J gene TRBJ2-1; D is perhaps TRBD2 (6 bases). Trimming removed 7 bases from V and 4 bases from J, with 11 bases in between. This CDR3 has 12 residues. Germline CDR1 reads SQVTM; CDR2 reads ANQGSEA. CDR3 sequence reads: CSAAEGYNEQFF. In DNA form, the CDR3 reads TGCAGCGCCGCGGAGGGGTACAATGAGCAGTTCTTC.

The chain is built from TRBV27 and TRBJ1-5, with TRBD1 as a possible D gene (5 bases). Germline CDR1 and CDR2: MNHEY and SMNVEV (reference sequence). This CDR3 contains 15 residues. V was clipped by 6 bases and J by 1 base, with 13 bases between them. This chain's CDR3 is CASRGTGKSNQPQHF. DNA for the CDR3: TGTGCCAGCAGGGGGACGGGAAAGAGCAATCAGCCCCAGCATTTT.

This clonotype was seen more than once but under ten times. This chain links TRBV12-3 or TRBV12-4 with TRBJ1-6, with D perhaps matching TRBD1 (5 bases). CDR3 length: 15 amino acids. The ends were cut back, 3 bases at V and 9 bases at J, with 15 bases in the middle. The DNA for the CDR3 is TGTGCCAGCAGTTTGCAGCAGGGTAACTTTTCACCCCTCCACTTT. Translated: CASSLQQGNFSPLHF.

The chain employs TRBV7-8 and TRBJ2-2, with 13 bases that match TRBD2. V trimming: 5 bases; J trimming: 7 bases; junction bases outside the gene matches: 7. Germline V lookup: CDR1 SGHVS, CDR2 FQNEAQ. The CDR3 is 16 amino acids. The CDR3 sequence: CASSLGWTSGSGELFF. CDR3 DNA: TGTGCCAGCAGCCTTGGATGGACTAGCGGGAGCGGGGAGCTGTTTTTT.

The V and J genes are TRBV7-9 and TRBJ1-1, with D maybe TRBD1 (6 bases). V shed 5 bases and J shed 5 bases, with 12 bases lying between them. The CDR3 is 13 residues long. Germline values: CDR1 SEHNR, CDR2 FQNEAQ (reference sequence). The CDR3 nucleotides read TGTGCCAGCAGCCAACAGGGTTGGACTGAAGCTTTCTTT. This translates into CASSQQGWTEAFF.

This clonotype appeared a few times. As DNA, the CDR3 is TGTGCCAGCAGCCACACCGCGGGGGGCGGGGACACAGATACGCAGTATTTT. Translation: CASSHTAGGGDTDTQYF. This chain connects TRBV7-9 to TRBJ2-3; 8 bases fit TRBD2. In germline, CDR1 is SEHNR, CDR2 FQNEAQ (reference sequence). This CDR3 is 17 amino acids long. Trimming at V came to 5 bases and at J to 2 bases, leaving 12 bases not matched to a gene.

This clonotype was counted many times. V is TRBV12-3 or TRBV12-4 and J is TRBJ1-1; TRBD1 is a possible D gene (5 bases). Trimming took off 3 bases at V and 4 bases at J, with 15 bases between the two ends. CDR3 length equals 15 residues. The CDR3 loop is CASSFGQGRTTEAFF. DNA for the CDR3: TGTGCCAGCAGTTTCGGGCAGGGAAGAACCACTGAAGCTTTCTTT.

This clonotype was observed a few times. The chain uses TRBV11-2 and TRBJ2-7; D is unresolved. V lost 5 bases and J lost 0, with 17 bases in between. The CDR3 covers 16 residues. Looked up from germline, CDR1 is SGHAT and CDR2 is FQNNGV. The CDR3 nucleotides read TGTGCCAGCAGCCCTCAAGGGAACCAATTCTCCTACGAGCAGTACGTC. Translation: CASSPQGNQFSYEQYV.

This clonotype was seen more than once but under ten times. The chain carries TRBV29-1 and TRBJ2-1, with 9 positions matching TRBD2. Germline V lookup: CDR1 SQVTM, CDR2 ANQGSEA. The CDR3 covers 14 residues. V lost 4 bases, J lost 5 bases, and 6 bases stayed unmatched. The CDR3 DNA reads TGCAGCGTTGGGACTAGCGAGTACCACAATGAGCAGTTCTTC. Translation: CSVGTSEYHNEQFF.

This chain uses TRBV11-2 with TRBJ1-2, with D hard to call. The CDR3 covers 15 residues. Germline loops: CDR1 SGHAT, CDR2 FQNNGV. Trimming stripped 0 bases from V and 4 bases from J, with 12 bases between. The CDR3 DNA is TGTGCCAGCAGCTTAGAACCTAAGAGGGTCTATGGCTACACCTTC. Its translation: CASSLEPKRVYGYTF.

The chain links TRBV3-1 to TRBJ1-5; unclear D gene. Per germline, CDR1 LGHDT and CDR2 YNNKEL (reference sequence). V shed 0 bases and J shed 4 bases, with 7 bases lying between them. CDR3 size: 14 residues. CDR3 in DNA: TGTGCCAGCAGCCAAGACCAAACTAATCAGCCCCAGCATTTT. It translates to CASSQDQTNQPQHF.

The chain couples TRBV2 to TRBJ2-7; D might be TRBD1 (6 bases). The V and J ends lost 2 bases and 7 bases respectively, with 18 bases between them. In germline, CDR1 is SNHLY, CDR2 FYNNEI. This CDR3 is 15 amino acids long. For the CDR3, the DNA is TGTGCCAGCAGTGAAAGAATGCCCAGGGGTGGGGAGCAGTACTTC. The encoded protein is CASSERMPRGGEQYF.

V gene TRBV7-2 combines with J gene TRBJ2-2; D gene uncertain. The germline V and J ends were trimmed by 5 bases and 4 bases, with 17 bases remaining between them. Germline CDR1 SGHTA, CDR2 FQGNSA. The CDR3 loop spans 16 amino acids. CDR3 sequence (DNA): TGTGCCAGCAGCCCGCTTCTGTTAAGCCGCACCGGGGAGCTGTTTTTT. Protein: CASSPLLLSRTGELFF.

This rearrangement joins TRBV12-3 or TRBV12-4 to TRBJ2-1; D gene unclear. V dropped 7 bases and J dropped 0 bases, with 13 bases sitting between them. This CDR3 region has 15 residues. The CDR3 region has the DNA TGTGCCAGCACCCTTTTTCCAAACTCCTACAATGAGCAGTTCTTC. Protein product: CASTLFPNSYNEQFF.

This clonotype was counted at least ten times. The chain couples TRBV5-1 to TRBJ2-5; TRBD2 aligns across 8 bases. The CDR3 extends over 13 amino acids. CDR1 and CDR2 from the germline V gene are SGHRS and YFSETQ. After removal of 1 base from V and 4 bases from J, the junction contained 0 bases not matched to a gene. CDR3 coding DNA: TGCGCCAGCAGCTTGACTAGCGGAGAGACCCAGTACTTC. This translates into CASSLTSGETQYF. Looking up the rest from reference TRBV5-1 and TRBJ2-5 gives the full variable domain: KAGVTQTPRYLIKTRGQQVTLSCSPISGHRSVSWYQQTPGQGLQFLFEYFSETQRNKGNFPGRFSGRQFSNSRSEMNVSTLELGDSALYLCASSLTSGETQYFGPGTRLLVL.

This clonotype was found a few times. The chain uses TRBV18 and TRBJ1-1; 8 nucleotides align to TRBD1. This CDR3 contains 16 residues. CDR1 and CDR2 from the germline V gene are KGHSH and LQKENI. V shed 3 bases and J 0 bases; nucleotides not matched to a gene: 6. This CDR3 is CASSPPGGQVNTEAFF. The CDR3 DNA reads TGTGCCAGCTCACCCCCGGGGGGACAGGTGAACACTGAAGCTTTCTTT.

This chain uses TRBV15 with TRBJ2-1, with 10 bases that match TRBD2. V was pared by 6 bases and J by 7 bases, with 9 bases of the junction left unmatched. Per germline, CDR1 LNHNV and CDR2 YYDKDF (reference sequence). This CDR3 region has 15 residues. The CDR3 loop is CATSGQREGRNEQFF. Written as DNA, the CDR3 is TGTGCCACCAGTGGCCAGCGGGAGGGTCGTAATGAGCAGTTCTTC.

This clonotype was picked up many times. The chain combines TRBV5-1 with TRBJ1-1; tentative D call: TRBD1 (6 bases). V lost 5 bases and J lost 6, with 17 bases in between. From germline, CDR1 is SGHRS and CDR2 YFSETQ. The CDR3 spans 14 residues. The CDR3 spells CASSKGQGTPEAFF. CDR3 sequence (DNA): TGCGCCAGCAGTAAGGGGCAGGGGACCCCTGAAGCTTTCTTT.

This clonotype has just a few counts. This chain uses TRBV9 with TRBJ2-1; 9 positions agree with TRBD2. CDR3 length: 18 amino acids. The germline V gene encodes CDR1 SGDLS and CDR2 YYNGEE. J lost 8 bases, V lost 0 bases, and 15 bases had no gene match. This chain's CDR3 is CASSVGSSGIIGVDEQFF. CDR3 nucleotide sequence: TGTGCCAGCAGCGTAGGGTCTAGCGGGATCATCGGGGTCGATGAGCAGTTCTTC. The full variable domain, completed using reference TRBV9 and TRBJ2-1, is DSGVTQTPKHLITATGQRVTLRCSPRSGDLSVYWYQQSLDQGLQFLIQYYNGEERAKGNILERFSAQQFPDLHSELNLSSLELGDSALYFCASSVGSSGIIGVDEQFFGPGTRLTVL.

This clonotype was counted a few times. The gene calls are TRBV28 and TRBJ1-3, with D maybe TRBD1 (5 bases). In germline, CDR1 is MDHEN, CDR2 SYDVKM. The CDR3 covers 14 residues. The germline V and J ends were trimmed by 3 bases and 8 bases, with 14 bases remaining between them. The CDR3 sequence: CASSFEDRRDTIYF. The CDR3, as DNA: TGTGCCAGCAGTTTTGAAGACAGAAGGGACACCATATATTTT.